This entry lists 31 T cell receptor beta chains sequenced from one sample in a study of beta chain features in type 1 diabetes. The entirety of the isolated RNA underwent reverse transcription, so expressed TCRB transcripts were sequenced. TCRdb keeps only in-frame clones here, not all; method: immunoSEQ multiplex PCR. The table has a few hundred thousand clones, over 8.5% seen once. Study conclusions and caveats: Type 1 diabetes patients had TCRB CDR3s that were shorter (moderately but significantly so) in all four CD4+ subsets.

Their antigens remain unidentified. Sequenced: central memory CD4+ T cells from blood. These receptors came from a man aged 30 to 45 with type 1 diabetes.

The rearrangement uses TRBV4-2 and TRBJ2-7; D gene unclear. Germline CDR1 reads LGHNA; CDR2 reads YNFKEQ. With 4 bases removed from V and 1 base from J, the gap between germline ends came to 5 bases. The length of the CDR3 is 12 residues. The CDR3 nucleotides are TGTGCCAGCAGCCGGGTATCCTACGAGCAGTACTTC. Protein sequence: CASSRVSYEQYF.

This clone was seen only a few times. The CDR3 is CAWRGTGEAREQYF. CDR3 sequence (DNA): TGTGCCTGGAGGGGGACAGGGGAGGCGCGCGAGCAGTACTTC. V usage is TRBV30 and J usage is TRBJ2-7; 10 bases line up with TRBD1. The CDR3 sequence is 14 residues long. Trimming at V came to 3 bases and at J to 6 bases, leaving 8 bases not matched to a gene. Germline V gene lookup returns CDR1 GTSNPN and CDR2 SVGIG (reference sequence).

This clone occurred many times. Here the CDR3 DNA reads TGTGCCAGTAGTATAGATCGTACAGGGCAGGAGACCCAGTACTTC. The encoded protein is CASSIDRTGQETQYF. The rearrangement uses TRBV19 and TRBJ2-5; tentatively, D is TRBD1 (6 bases). The V gene lost 0 bases and the J gene lost 5 bases, with 13 bases spanning the gap. CDR1 and CDR2 (germline): LNHDA, SQIVND (reference sequence). The CDR3 loop spans 15 amino acids.

This clone was seen a handful of times. The V gene is TRBV5-1, the J gene TRBJ2-3, with TRBD2 matching over 13 bases. The CDR3 spans 14 residues. Germline trimming cut 5 bases from V and 5 bases from J; bases unmatched to any gene: 2. Germline CDR1 reads SGHRS; CDR2 reads YFSETQ. Written as DNA, the CDR3 is TGCGCCAGCAGACTAGCGGGAGGGGAAGATACGCAGTATTTT. It yields the protein CASRLAGGEDTQYF.

The table lists this clone with a few counts. The V call is TRBV30, the J call TRBJ1-2; unclear D gene. This CDR3 region has 13 residues. CDR1 is GTSNPN, CDR2 SVGIG, per germline (reference sequence). Trimming removed 0 bases at V and 8 bases at J, with 13 bases between. The CDR3 nucleotides read TGTGCCTGGAGTGTTACCGCCGTGGGCGGCTACACCTTC. Encoded protein: CAWSVTAVGGYTF.

CDR3 loop: CASSPSGTSGSAGQYF. CDR3 in DNA: TGTGCCAGCAGCCCTTCCGGGACTAGCGGGAGCGCCGGGCAGTACTTC. This chain uses TRBV5-4 with TRBJ2-7, with 14 bases lining up with TRBD2. The CDR3 spans 16 residues. Germline V gene sequence: CDR1 SGHNT, CDR2 YYREEE (reference sequence). The junction had 12 bases not matched to a gene; V was cut back by 4 bases and J by 9 bases.

This clone was observed a handful of times. V usage is TRBV19 and J usage is TRBJ2-2, with D tentatively TRBD1 (6 bases). Germline CDR1 reads LNHDA; CDR2 reads SQIVND (reference sequence). Deletions cut 7 bases from V and 6 bases from J, with 15 bases between. The length of the CDR3 is 14 residues. CDR3 sequence: CASTGTGLAGELFF. The CDR3 DNA is TGTGCCAGTACCGGAACAGGGTTAGCCGGGGAGCTGTTTTTT.

Many counts were recorded for this clone. The V gene is TRBV15, the J gene TRBJ2-1; 8 bases fit TRBD2. Germline-derived CDR1 and CDR2 are LNHNV and YYDKDF (reference sequence). The V segment lost 0 bases and the J segment 13 bases; nucleotides outside the gene matches: 8. The CDR3 runs 14 residues. CDR3 protein: CATSRDMGLVDQFF. The DNA for the CDR3 is TGTGCCACCAGCAGAGATATGGGACTAGTAGATCAGTTCTTC.

This clone was seen repeatedly, ten times or more. This chain joins TRBV2 and TRBJ2-1, with D perhaps TRBD2 (5 bases). Trimming pared 3 bases from V and 8 bases from J, leaving 11 bases between. CDR1 and CDR2 (germline): SNHLY, FYNNEI. This CDR3 spans 13 amino acids. DNA of the CDR3: TGTGCCAGCAGTGAGAGGGCTACAGATGAGCAGTTCTTC. Translated: CASSERATDEQFF.

This clone was counted a few times. The gene calls are TRBV28 and TRBJ2-1, with TRBD2 as a possible D gene (5 bases). This CDR3 contains 13 residues. Germline V CDR1 and CDR2: MDHEN, SYDVKM. V dropped 7 bases and J dropped 4 bases, with 11 bases sitting between them. The CDR3 DNA sequence: TGTGCCAGCAATTCGGACTTATACAATGAGCAGTTCTTC. Protein: CASNSDLYNEQFF.

This rearrangement joins TRBV5-6 to TRBJ1-1; D remains ambiguous. The V gene's germline CDR1 is SGHDT and CDR2 YYEEEE. This CDR3 contains 14 residues. V shed 2 bases and J shed 2 bases, with 10 bases lying between them. This CDR3 is CASSLRAVNTEAFF. CDR3 sequence (DNA): TGTGCCAGCAGCTTACGAGCAGTCAACACTGAAGCTTTCTTT. The complete variable domain, with remaining parts taken from reference TRBV5-6 and TRBJ1-1, reads DAGVTQSPTHLIKTRGQQVTLRCSPKSGHDTVSWYQQALGQGPQFIFQYYEEEERQRGNFPDRFSGHQFPNYSSELNVNALLLGDSALYLCASSLRAVNTEAFFGQGTRLTVV.

The gene calls are TRBV6-5 and TRBJ2-3; 11 bases are shared with TRBD2. The CDR3 has 16 amino acids. Trimming took 0 bases from V and 4 from J; bases not matched to a gene: 3. Germline assignment: CDR1 MNHEY and CDR2 SVGAGI. CDR3 sequence: CASSYSSGRGPDTQYF. CDR3 nucleotides: TGTGCCAGCAGTTACTCTAGCGGGAGGGGTCCAGATACGCAGTATTTT.

This clone was counted between two and nine times. The chain has TRBV6-1 and TRBJ1-2; D is undetermined. V was trimmed by 8 bases and J by 2 bases, leaving 18 bases between them. Germline values: CDR1 MNHNS, CDR2 SASEGT. The CDR3 consists of 15 residues. CDR3 protein: CASLPLPGLNYGYTF. For the CDR3, the DNA is TGTGCCAGCCTCCCACTCCCTGGGCTGAACTATGGCTACACCTTC.

The sample holds a few counts of this clone. This chain links TRBV7-2 with TRBJ2-3; 10 bases agree with TRBD1. The CDR3 runs to 16 residues. The V gene end was trimmed by 6 bases and the J gene end by 3 bases; junction bases not matched to a gene: 9. Germline V gives CDR1 SGHTA, CDR2 FQGNSA. This CDR3 is CASRSDRGHITDTQYF. CDR3 sequence (DNA): TGTGCCAGCAGATCCGACAGGGGGCACATAACAGATACGCAGTATTTT.

This clone was counted only a few times. This chain uses TRBV5-1 with TRBJ2-7; D is tentatively TRBD1 or TRBD2 (6 bases each). Germline V CDR1 and CDR2: SGHRS, YFSETQ. This CDR3 is 14 amino acids long. Trimming cost V 4 bases and J 1 base, with 12 bases left between them. CDR3 sequence (DNA): TGCGCCAGCAGCACCGTAGGGGGGTCCTACGAGCAGTACTTC. As protein: CASSTVGGSYEQYF.

The rearrangement links TRBV7-2 to TRBJ1-2, with D unresolved. The CDR3 consists of 16 residues. The V gene lost 5 bases and the J gene lost 2 bases, with 18 bases spanning the gap. The germline CDR1 and CDR2 sequences are SGHTA and FQGNSA. For the CDR3, the DNA is TGTGCCAGCAGCCCGAGCACCAGACTGAGCAACTATGGCTACACCTTC. Translation gives CASSPSTRLSNYGYTF. The variable domain in full, completed from reference TRBV7-2 and TRBJ1-2, reads GAGVSQSPSNKVTEKGKDVELRCDPISGHTALYWYRQSLGQGLEFLIYFQGNSAPDKSGLPSDRFSAERTGGSVSTLTIQRTQQEDSAVYLCASSPSTRLSNYGYTFGSGTRLTVV.

This clone was detected only a few times. The rearrangement uses TRBV29-1 and TRBJ2-2, with TRBD2 as a possible D gene (5 bases). This CDR3 contains 11 residues. CDR1 is SQVTM and CDR2 is ANQGSEA in the germline V gene. The CDR3, as DNA: TGCAGTCTCGAGGAGGCCGGGGAGCTGTTTTTT. Amino acids: CSLEEAGELFF.

This clone was recorded at least ten times. The chain carries TRBV19 and TRBJ2-3; weak D call: TRBD2 (6 bases). The germline CDR1 and CDR2 sequences are LNHDA and SQIVND (reference sequence). V shed 7 bases and J shed 1 base, with 12 bases lying between them. CDR3 length: 14 residues. CDR3: CASKRGVGTDTQYF. CDR3 in DNA: TGTGCCAGTAAGCGCGGGGTGGGCACAGATACGCAGTATTTT.

Only a few counts were recorded for this clone. V and J are TRBV29-1 and TRBJ2-1, with D possibly matching TRBD1 (7 bases). The CDR3 sequence is 14 residues long. V was trimmed by 3 bases and J by 6 bases, leaving 15 bases between them. The germline CDR1 and CDR2 sequences are SQVTM and ANQGSEA. The CDR3 region has the DNA TGCAGCGTTGAGTACGCCAGGGGGGCCAATGAGCAGTTCTTC. This gives the protein CSVEYARGANEQFF.

The V gene is TRBV7-3, the J gene TRBJ2-2; TRBD2 matches at 13 bases. V shed 5 bases and J 9 bases; nucleotides not matched to a gene: 3. This CDR3 comprises 14 residues. The V gene's germline CDR1 is SGHTA and CDR2 FQGTGA. CDR3 coding DNA: TGTGCCAGCAGCCCCGGGACTAGCGGGAGGGAGCTGTTTTTT. This gives the protein CASSPGTSGRELFF.

This clone has a handful of counts. The chain uses TRBV19 and TRBJ1-2, with 9 nucleotides matching TRBD1. Germline CDR1 LNHDA, CDR2 SQIVND (reference sequence). This CDR3 has 14 residues. The V and J ends lost 8 bases and 2 bases, in that order; junction bases with no gene match: 6. The CDR3 is CASLSGQGNYGYTF. The CDR3, as DNA: TGTGCCAGTCTGTCCGGACAGGGGAACTATGGCTACACCTTC.

Many counts were recorded for this clone. The chain recombines TRBV4-2 with TRBJ1-2; TRBD1 matches at 7 bases. The junction had 8 bases not matched to a gene; V was cut back by 0 bases and J by 7 bases. Germline V lookup: CDR1 LGHNA, CDR2 YNFKEQ. The CDR3 is made up of 15 amino acids. The CDR3 sequence is CASSQDLDRRGGYTF. CDR3 in DNA: TGTGCCAGCAGCCAAGACTTGGACAGGCGGGGTGGCTACACCTTC.

This clone was recorded a few times. The rearrangement uses TRBV19 and TRBJ2-3; D unclear. The V end was cut by 6 bases, the J end by 1 base, with 14 bases between. CDR1 LNHDA and CDR2 SQIVND come from the germline V gene (reference sequence). This CDR3 spans 15 amino acids. For the CDR3, the DNA is TGTGCCAGTAGCCCCGACGGAGAGGGCACAGATACGCAGTATTTT. This translates into CASSPDGEGTDTQYF.

The V gene is TRBV7-2, the J gene TRBJ2-5; possibly TRBD1 for D (6 bases). This CDR3 comprises 15 residues. Trimming took off 5 bases at V and 7 bases at J, with 20 bases between the two ends. CDR1 is SGHTA and CDR2 is FQGNSA in the germline V gene. The CDR3 is CASSPTRTAGRTQYF. CDR3 sequence (DNA): TGTGCCAGCAGCCCCACCCGGACAGCCGGACGGACCCAGTACTTC. Full variable domain (remainder filled in from reference TRBV7-2 and TRBJ2-5): GAGVSQSPSNKVTEKGKDVELRCDPISGHTALYWYRQSLGQGLEFLIYFQGNSAPDKSGLPSDRFSAERTGGSVSTLTIQRTQQEDSAVYLCASSPTRTAGRTQYFGPGTRLLVL.

This chain links TRBV4-2 with TRBJ2-1; D possibly corresponds to TRBD2 (5 bases). V lost 5 bases and J lost 2, with 10 bases in between. Germline V CDR1 and CDR2: LGHNA, YNFKEQ. The CDR3 extends over 14 amino acids. CDR3 in amino acids: CASSLRVAYNEQFF. The CDR3 DNA reads TGTGCCAGCAGCTTGAGGGTGGCCTACAATGAGCAGTTCTTC.

The V and J genes are TRBV7-3 and TRBJ2-2, with 10 bases aligning to TRBD2. V gave up 5 bases and J gave up 7 bases; unmatched junction bases: 10. In germline, CDR1 is SGHTA, CDR2 FQGTGA. CDR3 size: 16 residues. CDR3 nucleotides: TGTGCCAGCAGCCCACCTAGCGGGAGTAGGCACGGGGAGCTGTTTTTT. It encodes CASSPPSGSRHGELFF.

This clone occurred a few times. J is TRBJ2-7 and V is TRBV11-1, with 7 bases lining up with TRBD1. There are 15 residues in the CDR3. Germline loops: CDR1 SGHAT, CDR2 FQDESV (reference sequence). V lost 5 bases to trimming and J lost 2 bases; unmatched junction nucleotides: 9. As DNA, the CDR3 is TGTGCCAGCAGCGTCTCCGGGACAGACCCCTACGAGCAGTACTTC. This sequence encodes CASSVSGTDPYEQYF.

The V gene is TRBV6-5, the J gene TRBJ2-7; D may correspond to TRBD1 or TRBD2 (6 bases each). The V and J ends lost 6 bases and 2 bases respectively, with 17 bases between them. Germline assignment: CDR1 MNHEY and CDR2 SVGAGI. This CDR3 comprises 15 residues. This CDR3 reads CASSRGPEAAYEQYF. Here the CDR3 DNA reads TGTGCCAGCAGCCGGGGGCCCGAGGCGGCCTACGAGCAGTACTTC.

V is TRBV4-3 and J is TRBJ2-5, with D possibly being TRBD2 (5 bases). Germline V lookup: CDR1 LGHNA, CDR2 YSLEER. Between the trimmed V and J ends, which lost 1 base and 5 bases, there was a span of 11 bases. This CDR3 contains 14 residues. The CDR3 sequence is CASSQAVGGETQYF. Written as DNA, the CDR3 is TGCGCCAGCAGCCAAGCTGTAGGCGGGGAGACCCAGTACTTC.

This clone was counted only a few times. The chain recombines TRBV5-1 with TRBJ2-1; D not resolved. The V end lost 0 bases, the J end lost 0 bases, and 7 bases lay between the germline ends. This CDR3 is 15 amino acids long. Germline V CDR1 and CDR2: SGHRS, YFSETQ. CDR3 DNA: TGCGCCAGCAGCTTGGATGGAAACTCCTACAATGAGCAGTTCTTC. Translated: CASSLDGNSYNEQFF.

There are a few counts of this clone. The CDR3 loop reads CSVRSSYEQYF. The CDR3 DNA sequence: TGCAGCGTAAGAAGCTCCTACGAGCAGTACTTC. This chain links TRBV29-1 with TRBJ2-7; D is uncertain. The germline gives CDR1 SQVTM, CDR2 ANQGSEA. This CDR3 is built from 11 residues. Trimming took off 6 bases at V and 0 bases at J, with 6 bases between the two ends.